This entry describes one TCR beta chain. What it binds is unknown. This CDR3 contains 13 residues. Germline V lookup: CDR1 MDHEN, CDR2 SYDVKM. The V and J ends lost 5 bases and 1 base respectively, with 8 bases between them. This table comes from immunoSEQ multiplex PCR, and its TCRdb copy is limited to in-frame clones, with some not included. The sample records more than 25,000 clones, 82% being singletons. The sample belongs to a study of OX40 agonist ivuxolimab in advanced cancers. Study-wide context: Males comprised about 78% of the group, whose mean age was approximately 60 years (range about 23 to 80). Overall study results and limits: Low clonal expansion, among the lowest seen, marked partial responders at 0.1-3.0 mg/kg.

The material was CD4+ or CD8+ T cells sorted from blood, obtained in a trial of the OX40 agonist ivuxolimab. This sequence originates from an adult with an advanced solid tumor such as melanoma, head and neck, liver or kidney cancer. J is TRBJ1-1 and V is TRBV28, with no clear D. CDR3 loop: CASSPPGNTEAFF. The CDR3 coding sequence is TGTGCCAGCAGTCCCCCGGGGAACACTGAAGCTTTCTTT. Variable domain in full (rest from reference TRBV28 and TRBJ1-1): DVKVTQSSRYLVKRTGEKVFLECVQDMDHENMFWYRQDPGLGLRLIYFSYDVKMKEKGDIPEGYSVSREKKERFSLILESASTNQTSMYLCASSPPGNTEAFFGQGTRLTVV.